One sample yielded the 25 T cell receptor beta chains listed below, sequenced in a study of T cells after yellow fever vaccination. TCRdb itself ran the 5' RACE reads through MiXCR, one entry per CDR3 protein. The data hold around 140,000 distinct CDR3 sequences, with less than 8.5% observed a single time. The sequencing here drew on CD4+ T cells sorted from PBMCs, taken 10 days after the yellow fever booster vaccination. These receptors came from a man under 40 who received the YFV17D yellow fever vaccine.

This clonotype was counted between two and nine times. The CDR3, as DNA: TGTGCCAGCCGGGGAGGGGGCTCGCTCGTCGGAGAGCAGTACTTC. This codes for CASRGGGSLVGEQYF. The chain carries TRBV28 and TRBJ2-7; tentatively, D is TRBD1 or TRBD2 (7 bases each). This CDR3 has 15 residues. The V gene lost 8 bases and the J gene lost 7 bases, with 24 bases spanning the gap. CDR1 is MDHEN and CDR2 is SYDVKM in the germline V gene.

This clonotype was detected many times. The rearrangement uses TRBV11-2 and TRBJ2-4; D not resolved. Germline CDR1 SGHAT, CDR2 FQNNGV. Trimming removed 5 bases from V and 0 bases from J, with 17 bases in between. This CDR3 is built from 17 residues. The CDR3 sequence: CASSPNYAQLAKNIQYF. CDR3 in DNA: TGTGCCAGCAGCCCAAACTATGCTCAGCTAGCCAAAAACATTCAGTACTTC.

This clonotype was seen ten or more times. V gene TRBV4-3 combines with J gene TRBJ2-4, with a tentative D call TRBD1 (6 bases). The V end lost 0 bases, the J end lost 1 base, and 13 bases lay between the germline ends. Looked up from germline, CDR1 is LGHNA and CDR2 is YSLEER. The CDR3 has 17 amino acids. CDR3 sequence: CASSQDRAGVAKNIQYF. CDR3 coding DNA: TGCGCCAGCAGCCAAGATAGGGCAGGGGTGGCCAAAAACATTCAGTACTTC.

This clonotype was seen only a few times. A much larger clone lies a single base off, so this may be a read error. The chain couples TRBV9 to TRBJ2-3; 14 nucleotides match TRBD2. Unmatched junction bases numbered 13, after V lost 7 bases and J lost 6 bases. The V gene's germline CDR1 is SGDLS and CDR2 YYNGEE. The CDR3 covers 17 residues. The CDR3, as DNA: TGTGCCAGCTGCGCCAAGACTAGCGGGAGGGCGGCGGATACGCAGTATTTT. This codes for CASCAKTSGRAADTQYF. Full variable domain (rest looked up from reference TRBV9 and TRBJ2-3): DSGVTQTPKHLITATGQRVTLRCSPRSGDLSVYWYQQSLDQGLQFLIQYYNGEERAKGNILERFSAQQFPDLHSELNLSSLELGDSALYFCASCAKTSGRAADTQYFGPGTRLTVL.

There are many counts of this clonotype. This chain connects TRBV5-1 to TRBJ2-1; 10 bases match TRBD2. CDR1 and CDR2 from the germline V gene are SGHRS and YFSETQ. V shed 6 bases, J shed 7 bases, and the junction held 7 bases outside the gene matches. The CDR3 totals 14 residues. This CDR3 is CASMGLAGANEQFF. As DNA, the CDR3 is TGCGCCAGCATGGGGCTAGCGGGAGCTAATGAGCAGTTCTTC.

This clonotype occurred many times. The chain has TRBV10-3 and TRBJ2-1; 8 bases align to TRBD1. This CDR3 is built from 14 residues. The V gene's germline CDR1 is ENHRY and CDR2 SYGVKD. Trimming cost V 9 bases and J 2 bases; bases outside gene matches: 6. Here the CDR3 DNA reads TGTGCCATAACAGACAGGGGACCCTACAATGAGCAGTTCTTC. It translates to CAITDRGPYNEQFF.

In its sample, this clonotype was seen a few times. The chain has TRBV7-2 and TRBJ2-5; D call uncertain. The ends were cut back, 1 base at V and 3 bases at J, with 12 bases in the middle. The CDR3 is 15 amino acids. Germline CDR1 is SGHTA and CDR2 is FQGNSA. CDR3 sequence: CASSLGPGMEETQYF. Here the CDR3 DNA reads TGTGCCAGCAGCTTAGGCCCGGGTATGGAAGAGACCCAGTACTTC.

This clonotype came up many times. This chain uses TRBV10-3 with TRBJ1-4, with D possibly TRBD1 on 6 matching bases. Germline CDR1 and CDR2: ENHRY and SYGVKD. V was cut by 3 bases and J by 7 bases, with 12 bases left in between. The CDR3 runs to 14 residues. The CDR3 spells CAISDSGGREKLFF. The CDR3 nucleotides are TGTGCCATCAGTGACTCGGGGGGCCGTGAAAAACTGTTTTTT.

This clonotype was detected ten times or more. This CDR3 is CASSEEMSLPTLAKNIQYF. The CDR3 DNA follows: TGTGCCAGCAGTGAGGAGATGTCGCTTCCAACCCTAGCCAAAAACATTCAGTACTTC. V usage is TRBV6-1 and J usage is TRBJ2-4, with D unclear. CDR3 length: 19 residues. V was cut by 3 bases and J by 0 bases, with 21 bases left in between. The germline V gene encodes CDR1 MNHNS and CDR2 SASEGT.

This clonotype was counted many times. The chain links TRBV10-3 to TRBJ2-2, with 12 nucleotides matching TRBD1. The CDR3 contains 18 residues. Trimming cost V 8 bases and J 7 bases; bases outside gene matches: 17. Germline V gives CDR1 ENHRY, CDR2 SYGVKD. The CDR3 spells CAIRGQGALAANGGELFF. CDR3 nucleotide sequence: TGTGCCATCCGGGGACAGGGGGCCCTAGCGGCTAATGGCGGGGAGCTGTTTTTT.

This clonotype was observed many times. CDR3 region: CASSLGRGRSYEQYF. The CDR3 DNA sequence: TGTGCCAGCAGCTTAGGCAGGGGTAGATCCTACGAGCAGTACTTC. This chain connects TRBV7-2 to TRBJ2-7; D might be TRBD1 (6 bases). Per the germline V gene, CDR1 is SGHTA and CDR2 is FQGNSA. The V end was cut by 1 base, the J end by 1 base, with 11 bases between. This CDR3 has 15 amino acids.

This clonotype was detected many times. This rearrangement joins TRBV5-1 to TRBJ2-7; D is perhaps TRBD2 (6 bases). CDR3 length equals 15 residues. Per germline, CDR1 SGHRS and CDR2 YFSETQ. The ends were cut back, 3 bases at V and 0 bases at J, with 13 bases in the middle. The CDR3: CASSSLGGASYEQYF. The CDR3 coding sequence is TGCGCCAGCAGCTCTCTGGGGGGTGCCTCCTACGAGCAGTACTTC.

This clonotype was seen many times. The CDR3 sequence: CASSPNILAGGSEQYF. For the CDR3, the DNA is TGCGCCAGCAGTCCGAATATACTAGCGGGAGGTTCCGAGCAGTACTTC. V is TRBV5-1 and J is TRBJ2-7; 12 bases fit TRBD2. V shed 5 bases, J shed 6 bases, and the junction held 12 bases outside the gene matches. Per germline, CDR1 SGHRS and CDR2 YFSETQ. The CDR3 is made up of 16 amino acids.

This clonotype has at least ten counts. The rearrangement uses TRBV3-1 and TRBJ2-2, with D unresolved. The V end was cut by 2 bases, the J end by 1 base, with 8 bases between. Germline assignment: CDR1 LGHDT and CDR2 YNNKEL (reference sequence). The CDR3 runs to 15 residues. The CDR3, as DNA: TGTGCCAGCAGCCAATATGGATGGAACACCGGGGAGCTGTTTTTT. It encodes CASSQYGWNTGELFF. Full variable domain (remainder filled in from reference TRBV3-1 and TRBJ2-2): DTAVSQTPKYLVTQMGNDKSIKCEQNLGHDTMYWYKQDSKKFLKIMFSYNNKELIINETVPNRFSPKSPDKAHLNLHINSLELGDSAVYFCASSQYGWNTGELFFGEGSRLTVL.

This clonotype was seen repeatedly, ten times or more. The CDR3 bases are TGTGCCAGCAGCTTAGGTGCAGGGGTTTCGGCGACTAATGAAAAACTGTTTTTT. Its translation: CASSLGAGVSATNEKLFF. The chain has TRBV7-8 and TRBJ1-4; a possible D gene is TRBD1 (6 bases). Germline loops: CDR1 SGHVS, CDR2 FQNEAQ. V gave up 1 base and J gave up 2 bases, with 17 bases separating them. CDR3 length equals 18 residues.

This clonotype was detected a few times. At one of its ends the junction is not consistent with the germline gene, which may arise from a read error. The gene calls are TRBV18 and TRBJ1-2, with TRBD1 as a possible D gene (6 bases). The germline CDR1 and CDR2 sequences are KGHSH and LQKENI. This CDR3 contains 13 residues. CDR3 amino acids: CASSPGQPQGCTF. The CDR3 DNA reads TGTGCCAGCTCACCGGGACAACCCCAGGGCTGCACCTTC.

This clonotype was observed many times. The chain couples TRBV20-1 to TRBJ2-1; TRBD2 matches 7 bases. Unmatched junction bases numbered 8, after V lost 7 bases and J lost 2 bases. CDR1 is DFQATT, CDR2 SNEGSKA, per germline (reference sequence). This CDR3 has 14 residues. CDR3 DNA sequence: TGCAGTGGAACTAGAGCGGGAACCTACAATGAGCAGTTCTTC. This encodes CSGTRAGTYNEQFF.

This clonotype was detected many times. V gene TRBV5-1 combines with J gene TRBJ2-1, with 8 bases that match TRBD2. The junction had 4 bases not matched to a gene; V was cut back by 1 base and J by 7 bases. The germline gives CDR1 SGHRS, CDR2 YFSETQ. The CDR3 is 14 residues long. The CDR3 nucleotides read TGCGCCAGCAGCTTGAGCTTAGCGGGGAATGAGCAGTTCTTC. The encoded protein is CASSLSLAGNEQFF.

This clonotype was counted between two and nine times. The chain employs TRBV29-1 and TRBJ2-3; 7 bases agree with TRBD2. This CDR3 is built from 14 residues. V trimming: 8 bases; J trimming: 6 bases; junction bases outside the gene matches: 14. Per germline, CDR1 SQVTM and CDR2 ANQGSEA. CDR3 sequence reads: CSLFLAVGVDTQYF. CDR3 DNA sequence: TGCAGCCTATTCCTAGCGGTTGGGGTTGATACGCAGTATTTT.

The sample holds many counts of this clonotype. This rearrangement joins TRBV7-9 to TRBJ1-2, with 8 bases that match TRBD1. Germline loops: CDR1 SEHNR, CDR2 FQNEAQ (reference sequence). The CDR3 runs 14 residues. The V and J ends lost 5 bases and 0 bases, in that order; junction bases with no gene match: 2. This CDR3 is CASSEQGANYGYTF. CDR3 in DNA: TGTGCCAGCAGCGAACAGGGGGCTAACTATGGCTACACCTTC. Complete variable domain (other parts from reference TRBV7-9 and TRBJ1-2): DTGVSQNPRHKITKRGQNVTFRCDPISEHNRLYWYRQTLGQGPEFLTYFQNEAQLEKSRLLSDRFSAERPKGSFSTLEIQRTEQGDSAMYLCASSEQGANYGYTFGSGTRLTVV.

Worth noting for this clonotype: Possible read error: a much larger clone is one base away. This chain connects TRBV5-1 to TRBJ1-1, with no clear D. Trimming removed 5 bases from V and 1 base from J, with 12 bases in between. CDR3 length: 14 residues. Germline-derived CDR1 and CDR2 are SGHRS and YFSETQ. In DNA form, the CDR3 reads TGCGCCAGCAGATCTCAACTCGGGAACACTGAAGCTTTCTTT. Translated: CASRSQLGNTEAFF.

This clonotype was counted at least ten times. The chain combines TRBV24-1 with TRBJ1-1, with D perhaps matching TRBD1 (6 bases). Germline CDR1 reads KGHDR; CDR2 reads SFDVKD. The CDR3 consists of 14 residues. Trimming left V 4 bases short and J 0 bases short, with 8 bases between. The CDR3 DNA reads as TGTGCCACCAGTGACGGGACACTGAACACTGAAGCTTTCTTT. It codes for CATSDGTLNTEAFF.

This clonotype has at least ten counts. The rearrangement joins TRBV5-1 to TRBJ2-3; 10 bases are shared with TRBD2. The V segment lost 0 bases and the J segment 9 bases; nucleotides outside the gene matches: 10. Germline V CDR1 and CDR2: SGHRS, YFSETQ. CDR3 length: 16 residues. Here the CDR3 DNA reads TGCGCCAGCAGCTTGGATCCTAGCGGGAGAGGATACACGCAGTATTTT. Translating it yields CASSLDPSGRGYTQYF. Looking up the rest from reference TRBV5-1 and TRBJ2-3 gives the full variable domain: KAGVTQTPRYLIKTRGQQVTLSCSPISGHRSVSWYQQTPGQGLQFLFEYFSETQRNKGNFPGRFSGRQFSNSRSEMNVSTLELGDSALYLCASSLDPSGRGYTQYFGPGTRLTVL.

This clonotype was found many times. CDR3 in DNA: TGCAGTGCTAGATACCCGGACAGGGGAGGAAGGTATACGCAGTATTTT. This translates into CSARYPDRGGRYTQYF. J is TRBJ2-3 and V is TRBV20-1, with TRBD1 identical over 9 bases. Germline values: CDR1 DFQATT, CDR2 SNEGSKA (reference sequence). Trimming at V came to 2 bases and at J to 7 bases, leaving 13 bases not matched to a gene. There are 16 residues in the CDR3.

This clonotype occurred many times. The chain recombines TRBV12-3 or TRBV12-4 with TRBJ2-5; D is possibly TRBD1 (5 bases). Trimming took 3 bases from V and 4 from J, leaving 9 bases between them. The CDR3 sequence is 13 residues long. CDR3 coding DNA: TGTGCCAGCAGTTTTTCCAGGGCAGAGACCCAGTACTTC. This sequence encodes CASSFSRAETQYF.